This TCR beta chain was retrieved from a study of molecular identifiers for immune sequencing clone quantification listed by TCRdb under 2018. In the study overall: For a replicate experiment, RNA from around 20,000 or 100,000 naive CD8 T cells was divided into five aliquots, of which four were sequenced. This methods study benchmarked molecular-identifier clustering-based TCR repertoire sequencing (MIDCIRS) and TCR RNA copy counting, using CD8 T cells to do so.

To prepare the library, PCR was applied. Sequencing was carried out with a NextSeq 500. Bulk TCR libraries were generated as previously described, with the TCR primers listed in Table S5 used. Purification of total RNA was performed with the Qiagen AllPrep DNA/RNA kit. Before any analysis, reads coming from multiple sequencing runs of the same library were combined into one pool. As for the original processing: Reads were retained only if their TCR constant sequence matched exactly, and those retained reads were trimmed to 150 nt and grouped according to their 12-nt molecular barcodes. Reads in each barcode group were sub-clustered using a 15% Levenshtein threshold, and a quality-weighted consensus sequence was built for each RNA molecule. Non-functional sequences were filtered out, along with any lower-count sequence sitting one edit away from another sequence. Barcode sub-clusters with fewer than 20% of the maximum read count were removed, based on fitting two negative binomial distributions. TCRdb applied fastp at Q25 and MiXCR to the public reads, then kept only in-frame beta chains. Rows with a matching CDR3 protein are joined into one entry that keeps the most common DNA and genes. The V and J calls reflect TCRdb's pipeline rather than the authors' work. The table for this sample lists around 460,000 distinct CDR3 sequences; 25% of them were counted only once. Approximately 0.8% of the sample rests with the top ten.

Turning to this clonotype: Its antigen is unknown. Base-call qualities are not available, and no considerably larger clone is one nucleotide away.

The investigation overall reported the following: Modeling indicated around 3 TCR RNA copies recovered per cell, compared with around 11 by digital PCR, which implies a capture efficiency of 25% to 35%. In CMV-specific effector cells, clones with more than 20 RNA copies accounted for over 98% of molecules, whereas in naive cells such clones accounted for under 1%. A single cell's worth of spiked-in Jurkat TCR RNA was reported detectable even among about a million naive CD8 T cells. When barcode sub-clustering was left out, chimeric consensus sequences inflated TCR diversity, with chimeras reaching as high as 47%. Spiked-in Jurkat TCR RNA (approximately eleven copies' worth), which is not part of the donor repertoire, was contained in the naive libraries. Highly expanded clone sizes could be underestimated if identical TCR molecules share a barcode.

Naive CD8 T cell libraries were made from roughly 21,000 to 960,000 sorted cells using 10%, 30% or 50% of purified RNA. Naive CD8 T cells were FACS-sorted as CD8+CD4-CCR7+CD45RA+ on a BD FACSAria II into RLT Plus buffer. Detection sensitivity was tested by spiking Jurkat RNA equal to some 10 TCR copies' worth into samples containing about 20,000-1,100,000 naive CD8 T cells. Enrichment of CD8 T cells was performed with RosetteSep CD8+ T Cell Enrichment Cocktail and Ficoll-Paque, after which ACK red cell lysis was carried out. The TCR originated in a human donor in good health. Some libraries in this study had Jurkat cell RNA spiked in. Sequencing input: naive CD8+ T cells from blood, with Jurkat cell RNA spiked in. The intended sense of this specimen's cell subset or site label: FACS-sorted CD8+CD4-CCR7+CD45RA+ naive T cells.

In nucleotide form, the sequence is TGTGCCACCACCTGGGGGACAGGGGAATTCTACGAGCAGTACTTC. Translated, it gives CATTWGTGEFYEQYF. Here the chain combines TRBV19 and TRBJ2-7; TRBD1 agrees with 10 junctional bases. The CDR3 holds 15 amino acids from the cysteine to the phenylalanine. Of the read, only the CDR3 DNA is kept; its 45 bases are in frame from base 1. The germline V gene (reference sequence) specifies LNHDA as CDR1 and SQIVND as CDR2. Germline trimming amounts to 10 bases on V and 3 bases on J, with 12 as the count of junction bases outside the gene matches.